Each of the 3 T cell receptor beta chains below was sequenced from the same sample in a study of T cells in Graves' hyperthyroidism and ophthalmopathy. Amplified TCR beta CDR3 regions came from RNA transcripts. Using the HTBI primer set, a first-round RT-PCR was run on the TCR CDR3. TCRdb analysed the multiplex PCR reads with MiXCR anew, one entry per CDR3 protein. This table has more than 350,000 distinct CDR3 sequences, roughly 15% appearing once. Sequenced sample: blood. The source of these receptors is a woman in her thirties with Graves' ophthalmopathy.

This clonotype came up many times. The genes are TRBV28 and TRBJ1-1, with D perhaps TRBD1 (5 bases). The CDR3 is 13 amino acids. The V end lost 5 bases, the J end lost 1 base, and 8 bases lay between the germline ends. Germline assignment: CDR1 MDHEN and CDR2 SYDVKM. The CDR3 region is CASSMTANTEAFF. In nucleotides, the CDR3 is TGTGCCAGCAGTATGACAGCGAACACTGAAGCTTTCTTT. Complete variable domain (other parts from reference TRBV28 and TRBJ1-1): DVKVTQSSRYLVKRTGEKVFLECVQDMDHENMFWYRQDPGLGLRLIYFSYDVKMKEKGDIPEGYSVSREKKERFSLILESASTNQTSMYLCASSMTANTEAFFGQGTRLTVV.

This clonotype was seen at least ten times. The chain has TRBV2 and TRBJ2-2; no clear D. The CDR3 loop spans 15 amino acids. The germline gives CDR1 SNHLY, CDR2 FYNNEI. Trimming left V 9 bases short and J 3 bases short, with 17 bases between. CDR3 DNA: TGTGCCAGTAACGGGCCCCCCAAAGACACCGGGGAGCTGTTTTTT. This sequence encodes CASNGPPKDTGELFF. The full variable domain, its missing parts supplied by reference TRBV2 and TRBJ2-2, is EPEVTQTPSHQVTQMGQEVILRCVPISNHLYFYWYRQILGQKVEFLVSFYNNEISEKSEIFDDQFSVERPDGSNFTLKIRSTKLEDSAMYFCASNGPPKDTGELFFGEGSRLTVL.

The chain is built from TRBV11-2 and TRBJ2-2, with D tentatively TRBD1 (5 bases). Looked up from germline, CDR1 is SGHAT and CDR2 is FQNNGV. Trimming removed 5 bases from V and 7 bases from J, with 8 bases in between. The CDR3 spans 12 residues. Written as DNA, the CDR3 is TGTGCCAGCAGCAGGGGCCTCGGGGAGCTGTTTTTT. Its translation is CASSRGLGELFF.